These T cell receptor beta chains were read from a single sample in a study of blood T cell repertoires in COVID-19. Generated by immunoSEQ multiplex PCR, the TCRdb table keeps only in-frame clones and is missing some. Here the sample spans fewer than 130,000 clones, approximately 82% being singletons. The sample comprised peripheral blood. Every receptor here comes from a woman older than 75 with acute or convalescent COVID-19. CDR3s include the opening cysteine and the closing phenylalanine or tryptophan. Each record gives: CDR3 DNA, CDR3 protein, V gene, CDR3 length, J gene, clone size, D gene. The D gene is left open where the match is weak. Not every row has a clone size; where given, it reads once, few, many or a size class.

cdr3_nt: TGTGCCACTATAGGGGATACTAACTATGGCTACACCTTC
cdr3_aa: CATIGDTNYGYTF
v_call: TRBV28
cdr3_length: 13
j_call: TRBJ1-2
clone_size: NA
d_call: NA

cdr3_nt: TGTGCCAGCAGTTTGGACAGGGGGCCCCCCTACGAGCAGTACTTC
cdr3_aa: CASSLDRGPPYEQYF
v_call: TRBV28
cdr3_length: 15
j_call: TRBJ2-7
clone_size: NA
d_call: TRBD1

cdr3_nt: TGTGCCAGCAAACGGACAGGGCACACTGAAGCTTTCTTT
cdr3_aa: CASKRTGHTEAFF
v_call: TRBV6-5
cdr3_length: 13
j_call: TRBJ1-1
clone_size: NA
d_call: TRBD1

cdr3_nt: TGCGCCAGCAGCCAAGATGGAGAAGGGGCGTCTAGTTCACCCCTCCACTTT
cdr3_aa: CASSQDGEGASSSPLHF
v_call: TRBV4-1
cdr3_length: 17
j_call: TRBJ1-6
clone_size: NA
d_call: NA

cdr3_nt: TGCAGCGTTGGATGGGGATCGACAGACACAGATACGCAGTATTTT
cdr3_aa: CSVGWGSTDTDTQYF
v_call: TRBV29-1
cdr3_length: 15
j_call: TRBJ2-3
clone_size: NA
d_call: NA

cdr3_nt: TGCGCCAGCAGCTTGGAACCGGGACAGGGTAAAGGCACCATATATTTT
cdr3_aa: CASSLEPGQGKGTIYF
v_call: TRBV5-1
cdr3_length: 16
j_call: TRBJ1-3
clone_size: once
d_call: TRBD1

cdr3_nt: TGCGCCAGCAGTCAATGGAGACCGTCCCCTAGGGGGAACACTGAAGCTTTCTTT
cdr3_aa: CASSQWRPSPRGNTEAFF
v_call: TRBV23-1
cdr3_length: 18
j_call: TRBJ1-1
clone_size: NA
d_call: NA

cdr3_nt: TGCGCCAGCAGCTATGACAGGGGGATCTACAATGAGCAGTTCTTC
cdr3_aa: CASSYDRGIYNEQFF
v_call: TRBV5-1
cdr3_length: 15
j_call: TRBJ2-1
clone_size: NA
d_call: TRBD1

cdr3_nt: TGTGCCTGGGGACTACTCCATGAGCAGTTCTTC
cdr3_aa: CAWGLLHEQFF
v_call: TRBV30
cdr3_length: 11
j_call: TRBJ2-1
clone_size: NA
d_call: NA

cdr3_nt: TGTGCCAGTAGGATACAGGTTCTTAATTCACCCCTCCACTTT
cdr3_aa: CASRIQVLNSPLHF
v_call: TRBV19
cdr3_length: 14
j_call: TRBJ1-6
clone_size: NA
d_call: NA

cdr3_nt: TGTGCCAGCAGCTCCTCCGGGGAGCTGTTTTTT
cdr3_aa: CASSSSGELFF
v_call: TRBV11-3
cdr3_length: 11
j_call: TRBJ2-2
clone_size: NA
d_call: NA

cdr3_nt: TGTGCCAGCAGCGAGACTAGCGTATCCTACAATGAGCAGTTCTTC
cdr3_aa: CASSETSVSYNEQFF
v_call: TRBV7-6
cdr3_length: 15
j_call: TRBJ2-1
clone_size: NA
d_call: TRBD2

cdr3_nt: TGCGCCAGCAGCTTGGCCGGGGGGAGCACCGGGGAGCTGTTTTTT
cdr3_aa: CASSLAGGSTGELFF
v_call: TRBV5-1
cdr3_length: 15
j_call: TRBJ2-2
clone_size: NA
d_call: TRBD2

cdr3_nt: TGTGCCAGCAGCTTAGATACAGCCTATGGCTACACCTTC
cdr3_aa: CASSLDTAYGYTF
v_call: TRBV7-9
cdr3_length: 13
j_call: TRBJ1-2
clone_size: NA
d_call: NA

cdr3_nt: TGTGCCAGCACTGGCGGGTTTCTCGGGGCTAACTATGGCTACACCTTC
cdr3_aa: CASTGGFLGANYGYTF
v_call: TRBV2
cdr3_length: 16
j_call: TRBJ1-2
clone_size: NA
d_call: NA

cdr3_nt: TGTGCCAGCAGCTTGTTCCGGACAGGCACCTCTGAAGCTTTCTTT
cdr3_aa: CASSLFRTGTSEAFF
v_call: TRBV5-8
cdr3_length: 15
j_call: TRBJ1-1
clone_size: NA
d_call: TRBD1

cdr3_nt: TGTGCCAGCAGTTCAACGGGATTGTGGAAGAACACTGAAGCTTTCTTT
cdr3_aa: CASSSTGLWKNTEAFF
v_call: TRBV27
cdr3_length: 16
j_call: TRBJ1-1
clone_size: NA
d_call: NA

cdr3_nt: TGTGCCAGTAGTGCAAACAGGGCTCAGCCCCAGCATTTT
cdr3_aa: CASSANRAQPQHF
v_call: TRBV19
cdr3_length: 13
j_call: TRBJ1-5
clone_size: few
d_call: NA